These 18 T cell receptor beta chains originate from one sample sequenced in a study of blood T cell repertoires in COVID-19. Profiled with immunoSEQ multiplex PCR; TCRdb holds only in-frame clones, not every one. The sample has hundreds of thousands of clones, about 90% seen once. Sequencing was done on a sample of peripheral blood. All receptors derive from a young man with COVID-19, enrolled during active disease.

The chain links TRBV5-1 to TRBJ2-1; D perhaps matches TRBD2 (5 bases). V lost 4 bases to trimming and J lost 8 bases, with 16 bases between them. CDR3 size: 14 residues. The V gene's germline CDR1 is SGHRS and CDR2 YFSETQ. CDR3 in DNA: TGCGCCAGCAGCGACCCCAGCGGCAGCCATGAGCAGTTCTTC. Translating gives CASSDPSGSHEQFF.

CDR3: CASSWGGSGNTIYF. Written as DNA, the CDR3 is TGTGCCAGCAGCTGGGGCGGGAGCGGAAACACCATATATTTT. The chain links TRBV5-4 to TRBJ1-3; possibly TRBD1 for D (5 bases). Trimming cost V 3 bases and J 4 bases, with 11 bases left between them. The CDR3 consists of 14 residues. Germline V gene data show CDR1 as SGHNT and CDR2 as YYREEE (reference sequence).

The J gene is TRBJ2-4, the V gene TRBV3-1 (or the pseudogene TRBV3-2); possible D gene TRBD2, 5 bases. V was shortened by 4 bases and J by 6 bases, with 16 bases between the two germline ends. The germline V gene encodes CDR1 LGHDT and CDR2 YNNKEL (reference sequence). The CDR3 is made up of 15 amino acids. The CDR3 is CASSRVGVPINIQYF. The CDR3, as DNA: TGTGCCAGCAGCCGAGTGGGAGTCCCTATAAACATTCAGTACTTC.

The J gene is TRBJ1-4, the V gene TRBV19, with 7 positions matching TRBD1. Germline CDR1 reads LNHDA; CDR2 reads SQIVND (reference sequence). The CDR3 runs 15 residues. Trimming removed 4 bases from V and 5 bases from J; junction bases left unmatched: 7. The CDR3 spells CASSTPMTGNEKLFF. The CDR3 DNA reads TGTGCCAGTAGTACCCCTATGACAGGGAATGAAAAACTGTTTTTT. Together with reference TRBV19 and TRBJ1-4, the CDR3 gives the full variable domain: DGGITQSPKYLFRKEGQNVTLSCEQNLNHDAMYWYRQDPGQGLRLIYYSQIVNDFQKGDIAEGYSVSREKKESFPLTVTSAQKNPTAFYLCASSTPMTGNEKLFFGSGTQLSVL.

V gene TRBV18 combines with J gene TRBJ2-2, with TRBD2 as a possible D gene (5 bases). The germline V and J ends were trimmed by 2 bases and 1 base, with 11 bases remaining between them. The CDR3 extends over 16 amino acids. CDR1 KGHSH and CDR2 LQKENI come from the germline V gene. The CDR3 protein is CASSPSSGMNTGELFF. Here the CDR3 DNA reads TGTGCCAGCTCACCAAGCTCCGGGATGAACACCGGGGAGCTGTTTTTT.

V usage is TRBV5-1 and J usage is TRBJ1-1; no definite D call. V lost 0 bases and J 1 base, leaving 4 bases between the germline ends. Germline V gene sequence: CDR1 SGHRS, CDR2 YFSETQ. The CDR3 totals 13 residues. CDR3 residues: CASSLEANTEAFF. CDR3 bases: TGCGCCAGCAGCTTGGAAGCGAACACTGAAGCTTTCTTT.

The chain links TRBV18 to TRBJ1-3; D gene ambiguous. Trimming removed 3 bases at V and 3 bases at J, with 9 bases between. Germline values: CDR1 KGHSH, CDR2 LQKENI. The CDR3 is made up of 14 amino acids. This CDR3 is CASSPAEGGNTIYF. The CDR3 DNA reads as TGTGCCAGCTCACCCGCGGAGGGTGGAAACACCATATATTTT.

The V gene is TRBV4-1, the J gene TRBJ2-5; 10 bases line up with TRBD2. Unmatched junction bases numbered 5, after V lost 3 bases and J lost 4 bases. CDR1 is MGHRA, CDR2 YSYEKL, per germline. This CDR3 region has 15 residues. CDR3 in amino acids: CASSQNLAGVETQYF. CDR3 DNA sequence: TGCGCCAGCAGCCAGAACCTAGCGGGAGTAGAGACCCAGTACTTC.

The chain recombines TRBV18 with TRBJ2-2; the D gene is possibly TRBD1 (5 bases). The germline V gene encodes CDR1 KGHSH and CDR2 LQKENI. The V end lost 4 bases, the J end lost 7 bases, and 16 bases lay between the germline ends. This CDR3 spans 15 amino acids. The CDR3 spells CASSRQGTRNGELFF. The CDR3 nucleotides are TGTGCCAGCTCACGTCAGGGTACGCGTAACGGGGAGCTGTTTTTT. Looking up the rest from reference TRBV18 and TRBJ2-2 gives the full variable domain: NAGVMQNPRHLVRRRGQEARLRCSPMKGHSHVYWYRQLPEEGLKFMVYLQKENIIDESGMPKERFSAEFPKEGPSILRIQQVVRGDSAAYFCASSRQGTRNGELFFGEGSRLTVL.

V usage is TRBV12-3 or TRBV12-4 and J usage is TRBJ2-1; 7 bases are shared with TRBD2. There are 13 residues in the CDR3. V shed 2 bases and J 15 bases; nucleotides not matched to a gene: 10. CDR3 nucleotide sequence: TGTGCCAGCAGTTTATTGGTGGGAGGGCCGATGTTCTTC. It codes for CASSLLVGGPMFF.

This clone has just one count. J is TRBJ2-1 and V is TRBV7-6; D perhaps matches TRBD2 (5 bases). The germline V gene has CDR1 SGHVS and CDR2 FNYEAQ. The CDR3 is made up of 17 amino acids. V lost 0 bases and J 4 bases, leaving 16 bases between the germline ends. The CDR3 DNA reads as TGTGCCAGCAGCTTAGCTGTATCGGGGTGGTCATACAATGAGCAGTTCTTC. This encodes CASSLAVSGWSYNEQFF. The full variable domain, its missing parts supplied by reference TRBV7-6 and TRBJ2-1, is GAGVSQSPRYKVTKRGQDVALRCDPISGHVSLYWYRQALGQGPEFLTYFNYEAQQDKSGLPNDRFSAERPEGSISTLTIQRTEQRDSAMYRCASSLAVSGWSYNEQFFGPGTRLTVL.

V usage is TRBV18 and J usage is TRBJ2-1; 16 bases are a match to TRBD2. With V trimmed by 2 bases and J by 9 bases, 7 bases remained unmatched. CDR1 KGHSH and CDR2 LQKENI come from the germline V gene. The CDR3 has 17 amino acids. CDR3 residues: CASSPMGLAGGRSEQFF. The CDR3 bases are TGTGCCAGCTCACCAATGGGACTAGCGGGAGGGAGGAGTGAGCAGTTCTTC.

The V and J genes are TRBV11-3 and TRBJ2-7, with TRBD1 matching 7 bases. The junction had 3 bases not matched to a gene; V was cut back by 3 bases and J by 4 bases. Per the germline V gene, CDR1 is SGHNT and CDR2 is YENEEA. This CDR3 has 13 residues. In DNA form, the CDR3 reads TGTGCCAGCAGCTTGCCAGGGGGTTACGAGCAGTACTTC. It codes for CASSLPGGYEQYF.

This chain joins TRBV10-2 and TRBJ2-3; 8 bases are shared with TRBD2. The germline V gene has CDR1 WSHSY and CDR2 SAAADI. The CDR3 contains 17 residues. V gave up 7 bases and J gave up 6 bases; unmatched junction bases: 18. The CDR3 is CASTVAGGTPLRDTQYF. In DNA, the CDR3 is TGCGCCAGCACTGTTGCGGGGGGAACCCCGTTGCGGGATACGCAGTATTTT.

This chain connects TRBV3-1 (or the pseudogene TRBV3-2) to TRBJ2-7; possible D gene TRBD2, 5 bases. The CDR3 is made up of 14 amino acids. Trimming stripped 4 bases from V and 3 bases from J, with 13 bases between. Germline loops: CDR1 LGHDT, CDR2 YNNKEL (reference sequence). CDR3 nucleotide sequence: TGTGCCAGCAGCCCCAGTTATGCGGGCTACGAGCAGTACTTC. Its translation: CASSPSYAGYEQYF.

The chain recombines TRBV10-3 with TRBJ2-5, with 10 bases identical to TRBD2. Per germline, CDR1 ENHRY and CDR2 SYGVKD. There are 16 residues in the CDR3. Unmatched junction bases numbered 11, after V lost 3 bases and J lost 7 bases. Here the CDR3 reads CAISDIAGGGIGTQYF. As DNA, the CDR3 is TGTGCCATCAGTGATATAGCGGGAGGTGGGATCGGGACCCAGTACTTC.

This chain connects TRBV5-1 to TRBJ2-5; 7 bases are shared with TRBD1. There are 14 residues in the CDR3. V lost 3 bases to trimming and J lost 5 bases; unmatched junction nucleotides: 7. Germline loops: CDR1 SGHRS, CDR2 YFSETQ. CDR3 bases: TGCGCCAGCAGCTCCCGGGACAGATCCGAGACCCAGTACTTC. It is translated as CASSSRDRSETQYF.

The rearrangement uses TRBV6-5 and TRBJ2-7; no clear D gene. The CDR3 extends over 14 amino acids. The germline V and J ends were trimmed by 8 bases and 7 bases, with 21 bases remaining between them. Germline lookup yields CDR1 MNHEY and CDR2 SVGAGI. The CDR3: CASGYRSQSSEQYF. DNA of the CDR3: TGTGCCAGCGGATACAGAAGCCAGTCGTCGGAGCAGTACTTC.